This TCR beta chain was captured by sequencing in a study of human CD8 memory T cell subsets. Libraries for TCR beta were constructed using UMI-labeled 5' RACE. Following a re-call of the 5' RACE reads, TCRdb has one entry per CDR3 protein and lacks DNA. The sample yields around 7,500 distinct CDR3 sequences, of which the top ten take up about 20%. The study used negative magnetic separation to enrich total CD8+ T cells. Of note for this clonotype: Its antigen is not identified.

The CDR3 is 14 amino acids. CDR1 is SGHAT and CDR2 is FQNNGV in the germline V gene. Study-level results: By Chao1 estimates, precursor exhausted T cells appeared less diverse than stem-like memory T cells. Beta chains of the T cell receptor were the only chains the study sequenced.

This sequence joins TRBV11-2 and TRBJ2-7; absent DNA, TCRdb's TRBD1 call cannot be checked. The source of this sequence is a human donor in good health. Material: CD8+ T cells from PBMCs. This chain's CDR3 is CASSPGQGRNEQYF.